This TCR beta chain was retrieved from a study of blood T cell repertoires in COVID-19. Study summary: The study drew acute and convalescent COVID-19 samples from the United States, Italy and Spain. T cells, B-cell-depleted T cells, or PBMCs supplied cDNA or gDNA.

Per the authors' pipeline: Amplifying reference gene primers gave estimates of nucleated cell counts. Assay used: immunoSEQ multiplex PCR; TCRdb lists only in-frame clones, some missing. The DNA was the basis for D and trimming; V, J and clone size are from that table. The repertoire includes around 100,000 clones, approximately 90% of them detected once, and 32% sits in the top ten. The ends lost 4 bases at V and 0 bases at J; junction bases unmatched: 11. CDR1 and CDR2 from the germline V gene are SGDLS and YYNGEE. The CDR3 has 19 amino acids. This clone was counted a few times. This TCR came from a woman over 75 with acute or convalescent COVID-19. The V and J genes are TRBV9 and TRBJ2-6; 9 nucleotides line up with TRBD1. The sequenced material came from peripheral blood. The CDR3 loop reads CASSPGTGNLNSGANVLTF. The CDR3, as DNA: TGTGCCAGCAGCCCCGGGACAGGGAACCTAAACTCTGGGGCCAACGTCCTGACTTTC.